The 17 T cell receptor beta chains presented below share a single source sample, sequenced in a study of circulating CD8 cells and anti-PD-1 response in melanoma (dated by TCRdb to the early 2020s). Sequenced using a NextSeq 500. Starting from roughly 16 ng of total RNA, TCR libraries were made with the QIAseq Immune Repertoire RNA Library Kit, Human TCR Panel. TCRdb redid the processing of the public reads, applying fastp at Q25 and MiXCR, and retained in-frame beta chains. One record per CDR3 amino acid sequence lists the most common genes and DNA. Present in this sample are some 300 distinct CDR3 sequences, roughly 10% of which were seen just once. More than 45% of the sample is in the top ten clones. Using a BD FACSAria II cell sorter, four subsets defined by PD-1 and/or TIGIT were sorted out of live CD3+CD8+TCRalphabeta+ cells. Here the sequenced sample was CD8+ T cells from PBMCs, taken at baseline or after one month of anti-PD-1 therapy (not recorded which). The receptor set was obtained from a human donor with melanoma.

This clonotype ranks as hyperexpanded. The gene calls are TRBV3-1 and TRBJ2-1, with 14 positions matching TRBD2. The germline gives CDR1 LGHDT, CDR2 YNNKEL (reference sequence). Germline trimming cut 1 base from V and 8 bases from J; bases unmatched to any gene: 10. The CDR3 is 18 residues long. The CDR3 coding sequence is TGTGCCAGCAGCCAAGTCGAACTGACTAGCGGGAGGGCTGATGAGCAGTTCTTC. This translates into CASSQVELTSGRADEQFF.

As for this clonotype: The junction departs from the called germline gene at one end, perhaps through a read error. The chain carries TRBV20-1 and TRBJ2-1, with 8 bases lining up with TRBD2. The CDR3 has 15 residues. CDR1 is DFQATT, CDR2 SNEGSKA, per germline (reference sequence). The DNA for the CDR3 is TGCAGTGCTAGACCACCCCCCCCGGGGGGGAATGAGCGGGTCTTC. It is translated as CSARPPPPGGNERVF.

The chain recombines TRBV6-5 with TRBJ2-7; a weak D match, TRBD2 (6 bases). The V end was cut by 3 bases, the J end by 7 bases, with 16 bases between. The germline CDR1 and CDR2 sequences are MNHEY and SVGAGI. CDR3 length: 14 residues. CDR3 coding DNA: TGTGCCAGCAGTTATGGGAGGAAATCTTATGAGCAGTACTTC. It translates to CASSYGRKSYEQYF.

By share, this clonotype ranks as large. The CDR3 DNA reads as TGCAGTGCCCCGGTGGAGTTTACGGATACGCAGTATTTT. Protein product: CSAPVEFTDTQYF. This rearrangement joins TRBV20-1 to TRBJ2-3; no clear D. Per germline, CDR1 DFQATT and CDR2 SNEGSKA (reference sequence). This CDR3 has 13 amino acids. V was trimmed by 6 bases and J by 6 bases, leaving 16 bases between them.

By sample share, this clonotype is large. This sequence joins TRBV6-6 and TRBJ1-2; D not resolved. The V end lost 2 bases, the J end lost 3 bases, and 13 bases lay between the germline ends. CDR1 and CDR2 from the germline V gene are MNHNY and SVGAGI (reference sequence). CDR3 length: 15 residues. CDR3 protein: CASSYTKDLHYGYTF. DNA for the CDR3: TGTGCCAGCAGTTACACCAAAGACCTACACTATGGCTACACCTTC.

This clonotype rates as medium-sized. V and J are TRBV28 and TRBJ2-7, with TRBD2 as a possible D gene (6 bases). The length of the CDR3 is 16 residues. Trimming stripped 4 bases from V and 2 bases from J, with 18 bases between. The germline V gene encodes CDR1 MDHEN and CDR2 SYDVKM. CDR3 nucleotide sequence: TGTGCCAGCAGTTCCCCCATAGATAGCGGTACCTACGAGCAGTACTTC. It translates to CASSSPIDSGTYEQYF.

This clonotype rates as large. This sequence joins TRBV19 and TRBJ2-7, with TRBD2 matching 7 bases. CDR3 length equals 15 residues. The V segment lost 1 base and the J segment 1 base; nucleotides outside the gene matches: 4. Per germline, CDR1 LNHDA and CDR2 SQIVND (reference sequence). In DNA, the CDR3 is TGTGCCAGTAGTATAGTGGCTAGCGGTTCCTACGAGCAGTACTTC. Translated, it gives CASSIVASGSYEQYF.

This clonotype is judged large. The J gene is TRBJ2-5, the V gene TRBV9; 10 bases are a match to TRBD1. Trimming removed 3 bases from V and 5 bases from J; junction bases left unmatched: 10. Germline V gene sequence: CDR1 SGDLS, CDR2 YYNGEE. The CDR3 is 16 amino acids. The CDR3 region has the DNA TGTGCCAGCAGCGCCCACCGGGACAGGGGATGGGAGACCCAGTACTTC. Encoded protein: CASSAHRDRGWETQYF.

This clonotype was recorded only once. The genes are TRBV28 and TRBJ2-3; D is possibly TRBD2 (6 bases). Trimming took 3 bases from V and 3 from J, leaving 10 bases between them. The CDR3 length is 14 residues. CDR1 MDHEN and CDR2 SYDVKM come from the germline V gene. The CDR3 DNA reads TGTGCCAGCAGTTTGGCGGGGCCGACAGATACGCAGTATTTT. Protein sequence: CASSLAGPTDTQYF.

In the case of this clonotype: One end of the junction varies from germline; a read error may be responsible. The V and J genes are TRBV28 and TRBJ2-2; weak D call: TRBD2 (5 bases). The CDR3 is made up of 12 amino acids. The germline CDR1 and CDR2 sequences are MDHEN and SYDVKM. CDR3 coding DNA: TGTGCCAGCAGCCAGAACACCGGGGAGCTGCTTTTC. It translates to CASSQNTGELLF.

Note on this clonotype: A much larger clonotype is one base distant, so this may be a read error. A read error is likely, as this CDR3 ends without the conserved phenylalanine or tryptophan. The chain joins TRBV19 to TRBJ1-2; D is uncertain. The CDR3 is 11 residues long. Germline V CDR1 and CDR2: LNHDA, SQIVND (reference sequence). Trimming took 4 bases from V and 7 from J, leaving 7 bases between them. This CDR3 is CASSTGPGYTY. As DNA, the CDR3 is TGTGCCAGTAGTACCGGCCCTGGCTACACCTAC.

By share, this clonotype ranks as medium-sized. The genes are TRBV20-1 and TRBJ1-5; possible D gene TRBD1, 5 bases. Between the trimmed V and J ends, which lost 6 bases and 2 bases, there was a span of 17 bases. CDR1 is DFQATT, CDR2 SNEGSKA, per germline (reference sequence). The CDR3 is made up of 15 amino acids. CDR3 sequence reads: CSASWDSEGNQPQHF. The CDR3 DNA reads TGCAGTGCCAGCTGGGACTCCGAGGGCAATCAGCCCCAGCATTTT.

This clonotype is medium-sized (0.01 to 0.1%) in the sample. V is TRBV9 and J is TRBJ2-7, with 8 bases identical to TRBD2. The CDR3 runs 13 residues. Germline-derived CDR1 and CDR2 are SGDLS and YYNGEE. The V and J ends lost 7 bases and 3 bases, in that order; junction bases with no gene match: 6. The CDR3 is CASGAGGNYEQYF. CDR3 bases: TGTGCCAGCGGGGCGGGGGGCAACTACGAGCAGTACTTC.

In this sample, this clonotype is large. This sequence joins TRBV4-2 and TRBJ2-1; 9 nucleotides match TRBD2. The germline CDR1 and CDR2 sequences are LGHNA and YNFKEQ. CDR3 size: 15 residues. V dropped 0 bases and J dropped 7; count of bases not matched to a gene: 4. Here the CDR3 reads CASSQDAGGGNEQFF. CDR3 nucleotides: TGTGCCAGCAGCCAAGATGCGGGAGGGGGGAATGAGCAGTTCTTC.

This clonotype counts as large. J is TRBJ2-1 and V is TRBV20-1; D gene ambiguous. The CDR3 sequence is 8 residues long. Germline loops: CDR1 DFQATT, CDR2 SNEGSKA (reference sequence). The CDR3 is CSSNEQFF. CDR3 sequence (DNA): TGCAGCTCCAATGAGCAGTTCTTC.

Within the sample, this clonotype is large (0.1 to 1%). The rearrangement uses TRBV7-2 and TRBJ1-6; D perhaps matches TRBD1 (5 bases). V lost 1 base and J lost 2, with 15 bases in between. The CDR3 consists of 18 residues. Per the germline V gene, CDR1 is SGHTA and CDR2 is FQGNSA. The CDR3 sequence: CASSLGVIRGAYNSPLHF. The CDR3 nucleotides are TGTGCCAGCAGCTTAGGGGTCATAAGGGGCGCCTATAATTCACCCCTCCACTTT.

By share, this clonotype counts as large (0.1 to 1%). This sequence joins TRBV7-8 and TRBJ2-6; a weak D match, TRBD1 (5 bases). In germline, CDR1 is SGHVS, CDR2 FQNEAQ. The CDR3 length is 17 residues. V lost 1 base to trimming and J lost 0 bases, with 10 bases between them. The CDR3 loop is CASSLVLGDSGANVLTF. In DNA, the CDR3 is TGTGCCAGCAGCTTAGTATTAGGGGACTCTGGGGCCAACGTCCTGACTTTC.